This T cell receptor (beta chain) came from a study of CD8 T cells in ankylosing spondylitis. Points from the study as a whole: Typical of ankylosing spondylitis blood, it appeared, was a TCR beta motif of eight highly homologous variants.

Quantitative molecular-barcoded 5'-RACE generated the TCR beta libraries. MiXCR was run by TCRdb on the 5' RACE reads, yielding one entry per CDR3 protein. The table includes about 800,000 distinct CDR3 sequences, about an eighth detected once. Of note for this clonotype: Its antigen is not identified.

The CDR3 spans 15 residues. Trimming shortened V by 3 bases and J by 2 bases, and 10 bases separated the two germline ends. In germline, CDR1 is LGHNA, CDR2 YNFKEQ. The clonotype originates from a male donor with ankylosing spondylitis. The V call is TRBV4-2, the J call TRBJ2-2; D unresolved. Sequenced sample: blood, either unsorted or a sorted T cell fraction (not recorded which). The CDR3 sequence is CASSQRHFNTGELFF. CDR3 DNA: TGTGCCAGCAGCCAGAGGCACTTTAACACCGGGGAGCTGTTTTTT.